The next 19 T cell receptor beta chains were all read from a single sample in a study of T cell clones after liver transplantation. Here immunoSEQ multiplex PCR was the method, and the copy in TCRdb shows in-frame clones only, minus some. The sample carries around 100,000 clones, 82% recorded once. The sample in question was CD4+ T cells from blood, obtained before liver transplant. All receptors come from a human donor who received a liver transplant.

The V and J genes are TRBV14 and TRBJ1-1, with D maybe TRBD1 (5 bases). Germline values: CDR1 SGHDN, CDR2 FVKESK. Trimming shortened V by 7 bases and J by 2 bases, and 11 bases separated the two germline ends. The CDR3 contains 13 residues. CDR3 residues: CASKGRTNTEAFF. DNA for the CDR3: TGTGCCAGCAAAGGACGGACAAACACTGAAGCTTTCTTT.

This clone has more than one count but fewer than ten. V is TRBV9 and J is TRBJ1-2; D is uncertain. V lost 4 bases, J lost 7 bases, and 17 bases lay in between. The germline V gene encodes CDR1 SGDLS and CDR2 YYNGEE. The CDR3 consists of 14 residues. Here the CDR3 DNA reads TGTGCCAGCAGCCCGATCCCCTCTCAACCTGGCTACACCTTC. Its translation: CASSPIPSQPGYTF. Supplemented by reference TRBV9 and TRBJ1-2, the full variable domain reads DSGVTQTPKHLITATGQRVTLRCSPRSGDLSVYWYQQSLDQGLQFLIQYYNGEERAKGNILERFSAQQFPDLHSELNLSSLELGDSALYFCASSPIPSQPGYTFGSGTRLTVV.

V is TRBV5-1 and J is TRBJ1-4; no reliable D call. The V gene's germline CDR1 is SGHRS and CDR2 YFSETQ. CDR3 length equals 14 residues. Trimming cost V 0 bases and J 5 bases, with 8 bases left between them. This CDR3 reads CASSLAGRNEKLFF. CDR3 nucleotide sequence: TGCGCCAGCAGCTTGGCCGGGAGGAATGAAAAACTGTTTTTT. Using reference TRBV5-1 and TRBJ1-4 for the parts outside the CDR3, the full variable domain is KAGVTQTPRYLIKTRGQQVTLSCSPISGHRSVSWYQQTPGQGLQFLFEYFSETQRNKGNFPGRFSGRQFSNSRSEMNVSTLELGDSALYLCASSLAGRNEKLFFGSGTQLSVL.

The rearrangement uses TRBV19 and TRBJ2-1; 12 bases line up with TRBD2. V lost 8 bases and J lost 2; bases outside the gene matches: 4. CDR1 LNHDA and CDR2 SQIVND come from the germline V gene (reference sequence). This CDR3 has 15 amino acids. CDR3 DNA sequence: TGTGCCAGTTCGACTAGCGGGGGCGCCTACAATGAGCAGTTCTTC. Protein: CASSTSGGAYNEQFF.

The chain has TRBV10-3 and TRBJ1-2; TRBD1 is a possible D gene (6 bases). Per germline, CDR1 ENHRY and CDR2 SYGVKD. The CDR3 loop spans 13 amino acids. V was clipped by 8 bases and J by 3 bases, with 13 bases between them. The CDR3 is CAIHRDRDYGYTF. CDR3 DNA sequence: TGTGCCATCCACAGGGACCGGGACTATGGCTACACCTTC.

This clone appeared a few times. V is TRBV5-1 and J is TRBJ1-1; D may be TRBD1 (5 bases). Trimming left V 0 bases short and J 5 bases short, with 11 bases between. Germline CDR1 reads SGHRS; CDR2 reads YFSETQ. The CDR3 is 14 residues long. CDR3 residues: CASSLDRPMTEAFF. The CDR3, as DNA: TGCGCCAGCAGCTTGGACAGGCCTATGACTGAAGCTTTCTTT.

The V call is TRBV6-1, the J call TRBJ2-7; the D call may be TRBD1 or TRBD2 (5 bases each). The germline gives CDR1 MNHNS, CDR2 SASEGT. The V end lost 4 bases, the J end lost 3 bases, and 19 bases lay between the germline ends. The CDR3 contains 16 residues. CDR3 DNA: TGTGCCAGCAGTGCTACTACGGTCGGGGCATACTACGAGCAGTACTTC. Protein product: CASSATTVGAYYEQYF.

The chain combines TRBV7-8 with TRBJ2-7; perhaps TRBD1 as D (5 bases). Germline CDR1 SGHVS, CDR2 FQNEAQ. This CDR3 region has 15 residues. The V gene lost 5 bases and the J gene lost 6 bases, with 20 bases spanning the gap. The CDR3 nucleotides read TGTGCCAGCAGCCGGTCGGAGACAGCCTTAGGCGAGCAGTACTTC. Translation: CASSRSETALGEQYF. Drawing the rest from reference TRBV7-8 and TRBJ2-7, the complete variable domain is GAGVSQSPRYKVAKRGQDVALRCDPISGHVSLFWYQQALGQGPEFLTYFQNEAQLDKSGLPSDRFFAERPEGSVSTLKIQRTQQEDSAVYLCASSRSETALGEQYFGPGTRLTVT.

The J gene is TRBJ2-3, the V gene TRBV15, with unresolved D. The CDR3 extends over 13 amino acids. The V end lost 0 bases, the J end lost 5 bases, and 6 bases lay between the germline ends. Germline lookup yields CDR1 LNHNV and CDR2 YYDKDF (reference sequence). CDR3 DNA sequence: TGTGCCACCAGCAGAGATTTCAGAGATACGCAGTATTTT. Its translation is CATSRDFRDTQYF.

This clone was detected once. J is TRBJ1-1 and V is TRBV4-1; D ambiguous. The germline CDR1 and CDR2 sequences are MGHRA and YSYEKL. The CDR3 spans 16 residues. The V and J ends lost 4 bases and 5 bases respectively, with 20 bases between them. The CDR3 is CASSPTGPSRGTEAFF. CDR3 nucleotide sequence: TGCGCCAGCAGCCCAACCGGCCCGTCCCGGGGTACTGAAGCTTTCTTT.

The chain carries TRBV2 and TRBJ2-7; D perhaps matches TRBD1 (7 bases). This CDR3 spans 15 amino acids. CDR1 and CDR2 (germline): SNHLY, FYNNEI. Trimming left V 3 bases short and J 2 bases short, with 14 bases between. The chain's CDR3 is CASSEQGGPTYEQYF. Written as DNA, the CDR3 is TGTGCCAGCAGTGAGCAGGGGGGACCCACCTACGAGCAGTACTTC.

This clone appeared once. The rearrangement links TRBV7-9 to TRBJ2-3, with TRBD1 identical over 8 bases. Losses at the gene ends were 4 bases for V and 0 bases for J; bases not matched to a gene: 6. In germline, CDR1 is SEHNR, CDR2 FQNEAQ (reference sequence). The CDR3 length is 16 residues. In DNA, the CDR3 is TGTGCCAGCAGCTCCCTTTGGACAGGGAGCACAGATACGCAGTATTTT. It is translated as CASSSLWTGSTDTQYF.

The CDR3 here is CASSSLGGRNEKLFF. CDR3 nucleotides: TGTGCCAGCAGCAGCCTTGGCGGGAGAAATGAAAAACTGTTTTTT. The V gene is TRBV21-1, the J gene TRBJ1-4. TRBV21-1 corresponds to a pseudogene. CDR3 length equals 15 residues.

The chain recombines TRBV28 with TRBJ2-3; no firm D call. The CDR3 runs to 11 residues. Trimming pared 4 bases from V and 7 bases from J, leaving 6 bases between. From germline, CDR1 is MDHEN and CDR2 SYDVKM. The CDR3 spells CASSSAYTQYF. CDR3 nucleotides: TGTGCCAGCAGTTCGGCATATACGCAGTATTTT.

CDR3 residues: CASSSGGWEELFF. The CDR3 nucleotides are TGTGCCAGCAGCTCAGGGGGGTGGGAGGAGCTGTTTTTT. The chain employs TRBV28 and TRBJ2-2, with D maybe TRBD1 (7 bases). Germline lookup yields CDR1 MDHEN and CDR2 SYDVKM. This CDR3 has 13 amino acids. Deletions cut 6 bases from V and 10 bases from J, with 15 bases between.

The chain employs TRBV6-5 and TRBJ2-1; 7 bases are a match to TRBD2. The germline V gene encodes CDR1 MNHEY and CDR2 SVGAGI. V dropped 5 bases and J dropped 10; count of bases not matched to a gene: 8. The CDR3 is 13 amino acids. The CDR3 spells CASSTFRGEEQFF. For the CDR3, the DNA is TGTGCCAGCAGTACCTTCCGGGGGGAAGAGCAGTTCTTC.

The CDR3 DNA follows: TGTGCCAGCAGCAGGGGCACAACTAATGAAAAACTGTTTTTT. Protein: CASSRGTTNEKLFF. The chain is built from TRBV2 and TRBJ1-4; D may be TRBD1 (6 bases). The V gene lost 6 bases and the J gene lost 0 bases, with 8 bases spanning the gap. CDR1 is SNHLY, CDR2 FYNNEI, per germline. The CDR3 has 14 amino acids.

V gene TRBV7-2 combines with J gene TRBJ2-7, with D perhaps TRBD2 (7 bases). The CDR3 runs 15 residues. Germline V gene sequence: CDR1 SGHTA, CDR2 FQGNSA. Between the trimmed V and J ends, which lost 5 bases and 4 bases, there was a span of 18 bases. CDR3 bases: TGTGCCAGCAGCCCGCGGAGGGGGGGAATGTACGAGCAGTACTTC. It is translated as CASSPRRGGMYEQYF.

V gene TRBV18 combines with J gene TRBJ2-3, with D possibly being TRBD1 or TRBD2 (5 bases each). This CDR3 is 14 amino acids long. V was clipped by 5 bases and J by 10 bases, with 19 bases between them. Germline V CDR1 and CDR2: KGHSH, LQKENI. The CDR3 bases are TGTGCCAGCTCAATGCCGGGGCAGGGTCTTCCGCAGTATTTT. Translated: CASSMPGQGLPQYF.